Below are 4 T cell receptor beta chains sequenced from a single sample in a study of blood T cell repertoires in COVID-19. The data were produced by immunoSEQ multiplex PCR, yet TCRdb's version contains in-frame clones alone and is incomplete. The sample contains around 310,000 clones, more than 75% of which appear only once. What was sequenced was peripheral blood. All receptors derive from a woman aged 50 to 65 with active or convalescent COVID-19.

The J gene is TRBJ1-1, the V gene TRBV12-3 or TRBV12-4; D ambiguous. The V end was cut by 2 bases, the J end by 4 bases, with 5 bases between. The CDR3 has 12 amino acids. CDR3 coding DNA: TGTGCCAGCAGTTTATTGGCCACTGAAGCTTTCTTT. Its protein product is CASSLLATEAFF.

The CDR3 spells CASSHRDSTLSSGANVLTF. In DNA form, the CDR3 reads TGTGCCAGCAGCCATAGGGACAGCACACTTAGCTCTGGGGCCAACGTCCTGACTTTC. This chain uses TRBV3-1 (or the pseudogene TRBV3-2) with TRBJ2-6; 7 nucleotides line up with TRBD1. The V and J ends lost 3 bases and 0 bases, in that order; junction bases with no gene match: 11. The CDR3 loop spans 19 amino acids. The V gene's germline CDR1 is LGHDT and CDR2 YNNKEL (reference sequence).

This clone was counted only a few times. The rearrangement links TRBV20-1 to TRBJ1-2; tentatively, D is TRBD1 (6 bases). V dropped 3 bases and J dropped 5 bases, with 19 bases sitting between them. The CDR3 consists of 15 residues. CDR1 and CDR2 from the germline V gene are DFQATT and SNEGSKA (reference sequence). Here the CDR3 reads CSASGAAGDLYGYTF. CDR3 nucleotides: TGCAGTGCTAGTGGGGCCGCAGGGGACCTTTATGGCTACACCTTC.

The gene calls are TRBV4-3 and TRBJ2-1; 9 bases line up with TRBD2. The CDR3 consists of 15 residues. V trimming: 1 base; J trimming: 3 bases; junction bases outside the gene matches: 1. Germline-derived CDR1 and CDR2 are LGHNA and YSLEER. The CDR3 region has the DNA TGCGCCAGCAGCCAAGGGCGGGGGGGCTACAATGAGCAGTTCTTC. It encodes CASSQGRGGYNEQFF.